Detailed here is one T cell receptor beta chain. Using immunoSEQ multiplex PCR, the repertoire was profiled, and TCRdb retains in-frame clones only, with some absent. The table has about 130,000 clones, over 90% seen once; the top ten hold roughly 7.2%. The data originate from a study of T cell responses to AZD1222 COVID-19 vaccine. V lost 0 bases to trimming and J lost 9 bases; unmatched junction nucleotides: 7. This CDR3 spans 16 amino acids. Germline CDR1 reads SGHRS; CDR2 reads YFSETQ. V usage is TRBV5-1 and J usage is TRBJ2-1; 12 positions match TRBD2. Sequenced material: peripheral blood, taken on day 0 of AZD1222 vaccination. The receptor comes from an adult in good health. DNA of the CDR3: TGCGCCAGCAGCTTGGCCCTAGCGGGAGGGGAGGGTGAGCAGTTCTTC. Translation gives CASSLALAGGEGEQFF.